This T cell receptor beta chain was sequenced in a study of CD8 T cells in ankylosing spondylitis. Concerning this clonotype itself: Antigen unknown.

Quantitative molecular-barcoded 5'-RACE generated the TCR beta libraries. A single record per CDR3 protein comes from TCRdb applying MiXCR to the 5' RACE reads. The sample lists fewer than 550,000 distinct CDR3 sequences, 5.3% occurring once. V lost 8 bases, J lost 8 bases, and 13 bases lay in between. Germline V gene data show CDR1 as MNHEY and CDR2 as SMNVEV (reference sequence). The CDR3 loop spans 12 amino acids. Study results and limitations: For ankylosing spondylitis blood, a TCR beta motif of 7 to 9 highly homologous variants appeared characteristic. Enrichment of disease-linked clones was reportedly significant in matched ankylosing spondylitis synovial fluid. Clones that were linked to disease were CD8+ and were relatively rare in peripheral blood.

The chain couples TRBV27 to TRBJ2-1; D uncertain. Sequenced sample: blood, either unsorted or a sorted T cell fraction (not recorded which). The receptor was derived from a male donor with ankylosing spondylitis. The CDR3 sequence is CASGRRSDEQFF. The CDR3 DNA reads TGTGCCAGCGGCAGGAGAAGCGATGAGCAGTTCTTC.